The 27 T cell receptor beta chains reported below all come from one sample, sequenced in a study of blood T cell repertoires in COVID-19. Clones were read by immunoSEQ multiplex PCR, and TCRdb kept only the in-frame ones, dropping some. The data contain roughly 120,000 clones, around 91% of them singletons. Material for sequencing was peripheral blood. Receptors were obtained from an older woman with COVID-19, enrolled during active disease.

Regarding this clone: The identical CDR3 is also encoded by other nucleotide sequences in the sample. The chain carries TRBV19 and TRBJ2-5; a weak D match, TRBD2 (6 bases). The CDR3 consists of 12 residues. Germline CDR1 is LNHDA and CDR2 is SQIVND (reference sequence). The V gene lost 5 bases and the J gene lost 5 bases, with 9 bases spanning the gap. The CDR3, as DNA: TGTGCCAGTAGTCCGGGGGAGGAGACCCAGTACTTC. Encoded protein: CASSPGEETQYF.

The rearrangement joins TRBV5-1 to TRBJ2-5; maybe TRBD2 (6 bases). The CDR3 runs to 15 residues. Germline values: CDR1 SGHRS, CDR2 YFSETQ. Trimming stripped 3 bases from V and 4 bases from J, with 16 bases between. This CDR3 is CASSSGTGRRETQYF. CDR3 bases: TGCGCCAGCAGCTCTGGGACGGGGAGGCGAGAGACCCAGTACTTC.

The CDR3 DNA follows: TGCGCCAGCAGCTTGTACACAGGGGCGAACTATGGCTACACCTTC. Protein sequence: CASSLYTGANYGYTF. The rearrangement links TRBV5-1 to TRBJ1-2, with 7 bases that match TRBD1. The CDR3 totals 15 residues. In germline, CDR1 is SGHRS, CDR2 YFSETQ. The V segment lost 1 base and the J segment 2 bases; nucleotides outside the gene matches: 5.

The CDR3, as DNA: TGTGCCAGCAGCTTATCAAACTATGGCTACACCTTC. It yields the protein CASSLSNYGYTF. The V and J genes are TRBV7-9 and TRBJ1-2; D call uncertain. V lost 2 bases, J lost 2 bases, and 3 bases lay in between. Germline CDR1 is SEHNR and CDR2 is FQNEAQ (reference sequence). The CDR3 length is 12 residues.

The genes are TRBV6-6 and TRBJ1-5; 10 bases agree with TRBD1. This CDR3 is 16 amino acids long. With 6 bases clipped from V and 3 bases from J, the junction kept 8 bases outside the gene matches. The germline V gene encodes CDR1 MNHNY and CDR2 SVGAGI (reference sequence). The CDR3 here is CASSPRTGGTNQPQHF. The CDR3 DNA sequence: TGTGCCAGCAGCCCTCGGACAGGGGGGACCAATCAGCCCCAGCATTTT.

The CDR3 spells CASGMGGSYNEQFF. Here the CDR3 DNA reads TGTGCCAGCGGCATGGGAGGCTCCTACAATGAGCAGTTCTTC. The V call is TRBV5-5, the J call TRBJ2-1, with D tentatively TRBD2 (6 bases). This CDR3 spans 14 amino acids. V lost 7 bases, J lost 0 bases, and 11 bases lay in between. Germline assignment: CDR1 SGHKS and CDR2 YYEKEE (reference sequence). Full variable domain (rest looked up from reference TRBV5-5 and TRBJ2-1): DAGVTQSPTHLIKTRGQQVTLRCSPISGHKSVSWYQQVLGQGPQFIFQYYEKEERGRGNFPDRFSARQFPNYSSELNVNALLLGDSALYLCASGMGGSYNEQFFGPGTRLTVL.

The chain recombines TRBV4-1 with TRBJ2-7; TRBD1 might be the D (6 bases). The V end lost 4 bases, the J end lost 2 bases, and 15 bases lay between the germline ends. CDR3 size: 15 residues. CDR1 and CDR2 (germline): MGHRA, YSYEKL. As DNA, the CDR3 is TGCGCCAGCAGCCGGGGGCACAGGGCCCCCTACGAGCAGTACTTC. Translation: CASSRGHRAPYEQYF.

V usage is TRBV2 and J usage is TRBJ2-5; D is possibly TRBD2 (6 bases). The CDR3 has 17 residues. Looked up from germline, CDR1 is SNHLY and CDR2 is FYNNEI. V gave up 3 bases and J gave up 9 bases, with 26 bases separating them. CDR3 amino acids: CASSEDPWRGIRDAQYF. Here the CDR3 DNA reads TGTGCCAGCAGTGAGGACCCTTGGCGGGGTATAAGAGATGCCCAGTACTTC. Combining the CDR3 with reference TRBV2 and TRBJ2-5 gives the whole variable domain EPEVTQTPSHQVTQMGQEVILRCVPISNHLYFYWYRQILGQKVEFLVSFYNNEISEKSEIFDDQFSVERPDGSNFTLKIRSTKLEDSAMYFCASSEDPWRGIRDAQYFGPGTRLLVL.

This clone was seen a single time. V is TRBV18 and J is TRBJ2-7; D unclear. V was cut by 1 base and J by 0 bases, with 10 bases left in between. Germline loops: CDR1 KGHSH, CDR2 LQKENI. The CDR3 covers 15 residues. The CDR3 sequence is CASSPRADTSYEQYF. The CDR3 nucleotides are TGTGCCAGCTCACCACGGGCAGATACCTCCTACGAGCAGTACTTC.

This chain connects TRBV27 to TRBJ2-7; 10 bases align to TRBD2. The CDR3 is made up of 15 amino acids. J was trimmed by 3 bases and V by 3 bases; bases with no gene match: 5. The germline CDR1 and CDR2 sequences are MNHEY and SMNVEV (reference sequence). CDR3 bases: TGTGCCAGCAGTTTGCTAGCGGGGGTGATCTACGAGCAGTACTTC. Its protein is CASSLLAGVIYEQYF.

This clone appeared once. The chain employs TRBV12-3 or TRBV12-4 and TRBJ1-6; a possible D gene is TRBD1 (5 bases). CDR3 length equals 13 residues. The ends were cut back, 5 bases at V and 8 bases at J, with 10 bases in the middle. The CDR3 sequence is CASSRQGYSPLHF. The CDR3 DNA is TGTGCCAGCAGTCGGCAGGGCTATTCACCCCTCCACTTT.

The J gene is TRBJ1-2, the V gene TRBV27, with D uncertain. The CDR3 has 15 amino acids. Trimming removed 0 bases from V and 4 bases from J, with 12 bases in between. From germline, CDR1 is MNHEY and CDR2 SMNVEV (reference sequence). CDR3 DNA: TGTGCCAGCAGTTTATCGGGGTCGGGGTTCTATGGCTACACCTTC. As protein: CASSLSGSGFYGYTF.

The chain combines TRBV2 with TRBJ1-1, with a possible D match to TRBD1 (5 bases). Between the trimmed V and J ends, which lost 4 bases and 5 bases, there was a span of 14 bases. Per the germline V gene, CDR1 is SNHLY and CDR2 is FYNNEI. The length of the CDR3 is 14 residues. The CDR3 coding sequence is TGTGCCAGCAGTGCAGGGACTCGAGTGACTGAAGCTTTCTTT. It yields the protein CASSAGTRVTEAFF.

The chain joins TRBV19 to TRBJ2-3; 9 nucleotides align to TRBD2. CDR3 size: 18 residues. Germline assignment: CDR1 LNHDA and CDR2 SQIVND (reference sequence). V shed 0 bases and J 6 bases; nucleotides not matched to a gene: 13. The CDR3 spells CASSIEWSGGGALDTQYF. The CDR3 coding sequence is TGTGCCAGTAGTATAGAGTGGTCGGGCGGGGGGGCCCTGGATACGCAGTATTTT.

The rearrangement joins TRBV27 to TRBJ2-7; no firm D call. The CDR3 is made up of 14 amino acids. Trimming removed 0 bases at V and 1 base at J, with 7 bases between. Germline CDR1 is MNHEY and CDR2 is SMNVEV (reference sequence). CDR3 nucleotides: TGTGCCAGCAGTTTATCCCGGCGGTCCTACGAGCAGTACTTC. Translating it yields CASSLSRRSYEQYF.

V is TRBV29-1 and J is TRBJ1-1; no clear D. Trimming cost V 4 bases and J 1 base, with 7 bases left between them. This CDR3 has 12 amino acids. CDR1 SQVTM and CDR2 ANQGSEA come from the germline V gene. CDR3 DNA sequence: TGCAGCGTTGGGAGGGAGAACACTGAAGCTTTCTTT. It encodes CSVGRENTEAFF.

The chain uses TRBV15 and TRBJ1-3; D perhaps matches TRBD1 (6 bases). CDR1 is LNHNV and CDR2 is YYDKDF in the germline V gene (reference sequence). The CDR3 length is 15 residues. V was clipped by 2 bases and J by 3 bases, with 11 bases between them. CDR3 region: CATSRSATGGNTIYF. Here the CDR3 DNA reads TGTGCCACCAGCAGAAGTGCGACAGGTGGAAACACCATATATTTT.

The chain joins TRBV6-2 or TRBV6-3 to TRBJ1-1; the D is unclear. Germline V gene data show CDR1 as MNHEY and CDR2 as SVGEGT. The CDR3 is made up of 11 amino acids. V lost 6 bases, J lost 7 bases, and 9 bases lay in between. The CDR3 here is CASSNRYEAFF. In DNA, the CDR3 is TGTGCCAGCAGCAACAGATATGAAGCTTTCTTT.

The CDR3 loop reads CASQQDPNYGYTF. CDR3 DNA sequence: TGTGCCAGCCAACAGGACCCCAACTATGGCTACACCTTC. The chain has TRBV2 and TRBJ1-2, with a possible D match to TRBD1 (5 bases). V was trimmed by 8 bases and J by 2 bases, leaving 12 bases between them. Per the germline V gene, CDR1 is SNHLY and CDR2 is FYNNEI. This CDR3 comprises 13 residues.

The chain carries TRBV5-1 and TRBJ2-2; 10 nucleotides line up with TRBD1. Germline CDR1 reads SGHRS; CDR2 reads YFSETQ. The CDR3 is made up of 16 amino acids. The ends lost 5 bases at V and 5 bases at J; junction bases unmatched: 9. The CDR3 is CASRPAGTGVTGELFF. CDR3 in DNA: TGCGCCAGCAGACCTGCGGGGACAGGGGTAACCGGGGAGCTGTTTTTT. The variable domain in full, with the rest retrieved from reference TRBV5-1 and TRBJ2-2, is KAGVTQTPRYLIKTRGQQVTLSCSPISGHRSVSWYQQTPGQGLQFLFEYFSETQRNKGNFPGRFSGRQFSNSRSEMNVSTLELGDSALYLCASRPAGTGVTGELFFGEGSRLTVL.

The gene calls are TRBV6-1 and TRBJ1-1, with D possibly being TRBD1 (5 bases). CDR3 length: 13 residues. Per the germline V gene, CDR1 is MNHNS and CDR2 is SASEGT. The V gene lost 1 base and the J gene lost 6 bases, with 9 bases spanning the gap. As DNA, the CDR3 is TGTGCCAGCAGTGAAGTCCGGGGGGCTGAAGCTTTCTTT. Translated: CASSEVRGAEAFF.

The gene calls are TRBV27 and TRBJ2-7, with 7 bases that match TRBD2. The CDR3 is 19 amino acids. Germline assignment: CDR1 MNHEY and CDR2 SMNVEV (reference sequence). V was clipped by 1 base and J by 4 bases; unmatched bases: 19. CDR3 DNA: TGTGCCAGCAGTTTATTTATATTTCGTGAGTCCAGCGGGGTGTACGAGCAGTACTTC. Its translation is CASSLFIFRESSGVYEQYF.

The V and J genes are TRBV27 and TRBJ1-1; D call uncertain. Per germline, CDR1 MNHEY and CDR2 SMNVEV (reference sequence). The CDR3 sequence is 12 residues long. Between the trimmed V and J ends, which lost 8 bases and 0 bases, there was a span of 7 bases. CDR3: CASSGMNTEAFF. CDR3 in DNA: TGTGCCAGCTCCGGGATGAACACTGAAGCTTTCTTT.

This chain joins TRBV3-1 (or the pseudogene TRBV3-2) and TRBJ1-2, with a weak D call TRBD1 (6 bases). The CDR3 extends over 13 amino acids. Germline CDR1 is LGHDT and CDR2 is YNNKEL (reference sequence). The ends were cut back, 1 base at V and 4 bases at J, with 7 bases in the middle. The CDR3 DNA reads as TGTGCCAGCAGCCAAGGGGACATCTATGGCTACACCTTC. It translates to CASSQGDIYGYTF.

In nucleotides, the CDR3 is TGTGCCAGCAGCCCCGCCCGGGGACAAAGGAACACTGAAGCTTTCTTT. Protein product: CASSPARGQRNTEAFF. J is TRBJ1-1 and V is TRBV7-9; perhaps TRBD1 as D (6 bases). Between the trimmed V and J ends, which lost 5 bases and 1 base, there was a span of 17 bases. The CDR3 contains 16 residues. Per the germline V gene, CDR1 is SEHNR and CDR2 is FQNEAQ (reference sequence).

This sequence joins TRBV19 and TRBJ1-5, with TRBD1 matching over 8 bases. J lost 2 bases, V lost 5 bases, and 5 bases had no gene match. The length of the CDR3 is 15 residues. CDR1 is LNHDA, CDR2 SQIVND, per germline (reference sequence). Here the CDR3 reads CASSETGQGNQPQHF. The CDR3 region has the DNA TGTGCCAGTAGTGAAACGGGACAGGGCAATCAGCCCCAGCATTTT.

The CDR3 region is CASSQLYWTGGYNEQFF. Written as DNA, the CDR3 is TGCGCCAGCAGCCAACTCTACTGGACAGGGGGGTACAATGAGCAGTTCTTC. This chain connects TRBV4-1 to TRBJ2-1; TRBD1 agrees at 10 bases. V trimming: 2 bases; J trimming: 4 bases; junction bases outside the gene matches: 8. CDR1 is MGHRA, CDR2 YSYEKL, per germline. CDR3 length equals 17 residues.